Presented here are 20 T cell receptor beta chains from one specimen sequenced in a study of cytomegalovirus exposure and HLA in healthy donors. Sequenced by immunoSEQ multiplex PCR; TCRdb stores in-frame clones only, minus some. This table holds about 130,000 clones, approximately 89% found once. Sequencing was carried out using PBMCs. The receptors originated from a woman between 18 and 29 years old in good health and CMV-seronegative.

The genes are TRBV28 and TRBJ1-5; perhaps TRBD1 as D (6 bases). Germline V gene sequence: CDR1 MDHEN, CDR2 SYDVKM. The CDR3 consists of 14 residues. The V end was cut by 3 bases, the J end by 5 bases, with 11 bases between. The CDR3 DNA follows: TGTGCCAGCAGTTTGGTGGGGGCGGATCAGCCCCAGCATTTT. Its protein product is CASSLVGADQPQHF.

V is TRBV28 and J is TRBJ1-2; D is perhaps TRBD1 (5 bases). CDR3 length: 16 residues. Germline-derived CDR1 and CDR2 are MDHEN and SYDVKM. Trimming left V 7 bases short and J 2 bases short, with 20 bases between. CDR3 region: CASIGLTATLNYGYTF. CDR3 nucleotides: TGTGCCAGCATCGGCTTGACAGCAACTCTAAACTATGGCTACACCTTC.

V is TRBV10-2 and J is TRBJ1-2, with 9 bases aligning to TRBD1. Unmatched junction bases numbered 5, after V lost 7 bases and J lost 5 bases. The CDR3 totals 13 residues. Per germline, CDR1 WSHSY and CDR2 SAAADI. The CDR3, as DNA: TGCGCCAGCACGGGGGACAGGGTTTATGGCTACACCTTC. It is translated as CASTGDRVYGYTF.

The V call is TRBV5-1, the J call TRBJ2-6; no definite D call. Germline-derived CDR1 and CDR2 are SGHRS and YFSETQ. Trimming removed 4 bases at V and 0 bases at J, with 14 bases between. CDR3 length: 17 amino acids. The CDR3 loop reads CASSRWAQNSGANVLTF. The CDR3 DNA reads as TGCGCCAGCAGCCGATGGGCTCAGAACTCTGGGGCCAACGTCCTGACTTTC.

The rearrangement uses TRBV13 and TRBJ1-3, with D uncertain. Germline values: CDR1 PRHDT, CDR2 FYEKMQ (reference sequence). The germline V and J ends were trimmed by 4 bases and 0 bases, with 10 bases remaining between them. This CDR3 is built from 15 residues. The CDR3 region is CASSSGANSGNTIYF. In DNA, the CDR3 is TGTGCCAGCAGCTCCGGTGCCAACTCTGGAAACACCATATATTTT. Using reference TRBV13 and TRBJ1-3 for the parts outside the CDR3, the full variable domain is AAGVIQSPRHLIKEKRETATLKCYPIPRHDTVYWYQQGPGQDPQFLISFYEKMQSDKGSIPDRFSAQQFSDYHSELNMSSLELGDSALYFCASSSGANSGNTIYFGEGSWLTVV.

The chain employs TRBV7-9 and TRBJ1-1; 9 positions agree with TRBD1. This CDR3 comprises 14 residues. CDR1 and CDR2 from the germline V gene are SEHNR and FQNEAQ (reference sequence). V trimming: 5 bases; J trimming: 4 bases; junction bases outside the gene matches: 5. The CDR3 loop reads CASSASTGGTEAFF. For the CDR3, the DNA is TGTGCCAGCAGCGCGTCGACAGGGGGCACTGAAGCTTTCTTT.

The rearrangement links TRBV27 to TRBJ1-6, with 7 bases fitting TRBD1. This CDR3 is 18 amino acids long. Germline CDR1 is MNHEY and CDR2 is SMNVEV (reference sequence). V was pared by 3 bases and J by 0 bases, with 8 bases of the junction left unmatched. The CDR3 sequence is CASSLRRDRLSYNSPLHF. The CDR3 DNA sequence: TGTGCCAGCAGTTTGCGAAGGGACAGACTCTCCTATAATTCACCCCTCCACTTT.

The V gene is TRBV15, the J gene TRBJ1-1; D is possibly TRBD1 (5 bases). Germline V gives CDR1 LNHNV, CDR2 YYDKDF (reference sequence). V shed 5 bases and J shed 1 base, with 14 bases lying between them. There are 15 residues in the CDR3. The CDR3 bases are TGTGCCACCAGCCACGGATCAACAGGGAACACTGAAGCTTTCTTT. Its translation is CATSHGSTGNTEAFF.

This sequence joins TRBV11-2 and TRBJ2-7; 11 bases agree with TRBD2. CDR1 SGHAT and CDR2 FQNNGV come from the germline V gene. The CDR3 consists of 13 residues. V dropped 4 bases and J dropped 7; count of bases not matched to a gene: 3. As DNA, the CDR3 is TGTGCCAGCAGCTGGTCTAGCGGGGGGGAGCAGTACGTC. Encoded protein: CASSWSSGGEQYV.

The chain has TRBV7-8 and TRBJ1-2, with 9 positions matching TRBD1. The CDR3 contains 15 residues. Germline CDR1 reads SGHVS; CDR2 reads FQNEAQ. J was trimmed by 1 base and V by 5 bases; bases with no gene match: 5. In DNA form, the CDR3 reads TGTGCCAGCAGCCCCCAGACAGGGGGTAACTATGGCTACACCTTC. Protein product: CASSPQTGGNYGYTF.

The V gene is TRBV11-2, the J gene TRBJ2-5, with 7 bases aligning to TRBD1. This CDR3 contains 17 residues. With 0 bases clipped from V and 9 bases from J, the junction kept 16 bases outside the gene matches. Germline V lookup: CDR1 SGHAT, CDR2 FQNNGV. Written as DNA, the CDR3 is TGTGCCAGCAGCTTAGATCGGACCGGGACAGTGCACTTGGCCCAGTACTTC. It yields the protein CASSLDRTGTVHLAQYF.

This clone has only a few counts. The chain joins TRBV29-1 to TRBJ1-1, with D unclear. Trimming pared 3 bases from V and 6 bases from J, leaving 8 bases between. The CDR3 has 11 residues. The germline gives CDR1 SQVTM, CDR2 ANQGSEA. The CDR3 spells CSVDRLPEAFF. CDR3 bases: TGCAGCGTTGACAGGTTACCTGAAGCTTTCTTT. Full variable domain (outside the CDR3, taken from reference TRBV29-1 and TRBJ1-1): SAVISQKPSRDICQRGTSLTIQCQVDSQVTMMFWYRQQPGQSLTLIATANQGSEATYESGFVIDKFPISRPNLTFSTLTVSNMSPEDSSIYLCSVDRLPEAFFGQGTRLTVV.

This clone turned up a few times. The genes are TRBV7-8 and TRBJ1-5; weak D call: TRBD1 (5 bases). The length of the CDR3 is 18 residues. From germline, CDR1 is SGHVS and CDR2 FQNEAQ. V was shortened by 5 bases and J by 0 bases, with 20 bases between the two germline ends. CDR3 protein: CASSPIIRDWSSNQPQHF. In DNA, the CDR3 is TGTGCCAGCAGCCCTATAATCCGGGACTGGTCTAGCAATCAGCCCCAGCATTTT.

The chain carries TRBV5-4 and TRBJ2-1, with TRBD2 matching 11 bases. J was trimmed by 9 bases and V by 4 bases; bases with no gene match: 6. Germline V gives CDR1 SGHNT, CDR2 YYREEE (reference sequence). The CDR3 extends over 14 amino acids. In nucleotides, the CDR3 is TGTGCCAGCAGCCCGGGACTAGCGGAGACTGAGCAGTTCTTC. Amino acids: CASSPGLAETEQFF.

This chain connects TRBV6-1 to TRBJ2-1, with 9 bases that match TRBD2. The CDR3 is 17 residues long. Germline V gene lookup returns CDR1 MNHNS and CDR2 SASEGT. V shed 0 bases and J 2 bases; nucleotides not matched to a gene: 5. The CDR3 DNA is TGTGCCAGCAGTGAAGCTGGGCTAGCGGGAACCTACAATGAGCAGTTCTTC. Its protein product is CASSEAGLAGTYNEQFF.

The chain uses TRBV18 and TRBJ1-4; 7 positions match TRBD1. The germline CDR1 and CDR2 sequences are KGHSH and LQKENI. This CDR3 has 12 residues. Losses at the gene ends were 6 bases for V and 7 bases for J; bases not matched to a gene: 2. DNA for the CDR3: TGTGCCAGCTCTCGACAGGGTGAAAAACTGTTTTTT. This sequence encodes CASSRQGEKLFF.

The genes are TRBV10-2 and TRBJ1-2, with D unresolved. Germline V gene lookup returns CDR1 WSHSY and CDR2 SAAADI. This CDR3 contains 13 residues. V lost 3 bases to trimming and J lost 3 bases, with 8 bases between them. The DNA of the CDR3 is TGCGCCAGCAGTGAATATAGAGACTATGGCTACACCTTC. Its translation: CASSEYRDYGYTF.

This rearrangement joins TRBV6-5 to TRBJ2-1; 9 bases line up with TRBD1. V lost 2 bases, J lost 6 bases, and 8 bases stayed unmatched. The CDR3 length is 16 residues. Looked up from germline, CDR1 is MNHEY and CDR2 is SVGAGI. In DNA form, the CDR3 reads TGTGCCAGCAGTTACCGGACAGGGGTCGCGAGCAATGAGCAGTTCTTC. It translates to CASSYRTGVASNEQFF.

This clone showed up just once. The CDR3 loop is CASSLALLAGKETQYF. DNA of the CDR3: TGTGCCAGCAGCTTAGCGCTACTAGCGGGAAAAGAGACCCAGTACTTC. The chain couples TRBV7-2 to TRBJ2-5, with 10 bases identical to TRBD2. The junction had 4 bases not matched to a gene; V was cut back by 0 bases and J by 3 bases. Germline V gene sequence: CDR1 SGHTA, CDR2 FQGNSA. The CDR3 length is 16 residues.

This chain connects TRBV18 to TRBJ2-7; 7 bases match TRBD2. The germline CDR1 and CDR2 sequences are KGHSH and LQKENI. This CDR3 has 15 amino acids. J gave up 0 bases and V 0 bases, and 2 bases lay outside the gene matches. The CDR3 nucleotides are TGTGCCAGCTCACCACCTTCTAGCGGCTCCTACGAGCAGTACTTC. It is translated as CASSPPSSGSYEQYF. Based on the CDR3 plus reference TRBV18 and TRBJ2-7, the full variable domain is NAGVMQNPRHLVRRRGQEARLRCSPMKGHSHVYWYRQLPEEGLKFMVYLQKENIIDESGMPKERFSAEFPKEGPSILRIQQVVRGDSAAYFCASSPPSSGSYEQYFGPGTRLTVT.